A single sample gave rise to the 32 T cell receptor beta chains below, sequenced in a study of immune heterogeneity within non-small cell lung tumors. For the TCR beta CDR3, multiplex PCR with 32 V and 13 J primers performed the amplification. Each CDR3 protein gets one entry after TCRdb re-called the multiplex PCR reads with MiXCR. This table holds thousands of distinct CDR3 sequences, 52% found once. Template material comprised bulk tumor genomic DNA at 450 to 650 ng per sample. From each primary tumor, several far-apart biopsies were obtained during surgery. The patients were newly diagnosed with non-small cell lung cancer, had not been treated, and had curative surgery. The sequenced sample was lung tumor tissue. Every receptor here comes from a man aged 55 to 70 with non-small cell lung cancer.

CDR3 amino acids: CASSIGGADTEAFF. The CDR3 nucleotides are TGTGCCAGTAGTATCGGGGGGGCTGACACTGAAGCTTTCTTT. The rearrangement links TRBV19 to TRBJ1-1; perhaps TRBD1 as D (6 bases). Germline V CDR1 and CDR2: LNHDA, SQIVND (reference sequence). Trimming left V 3 bases short and J 3 bases short, with 11 bases between. The CDR3 length is 14 residues.

The chain employs TRBV6-1 and TRBJ1-1; a weak D match, TRBD1 (6 bases). With 8 bases removed from V and 5 bases from J, the gap between germline ends came to 15 bases. The germline CDR1 and CDR2 sequences are MNHNS and SASEGT. There are 13 residues in the CDR3. CDR3 sequence reads: CASSQGSVTEAFF. In nucleotides, the CDR3 is TGTGCCAGCTCACAGGGTTCTGTTACTGAAGCTTTCTTT.

Sample share makes this clonotype medium-sized. This sequence joins TRBV7-2 and TRBJ2-1; D is unclear. The CDR3 sequence is 15 residues long. Trimming removed 5 bases from V and 3 bases from J, with 14 bases in between. CDR1 SGHTA and CDR2 FQGNSA come from the germline V gene. CDR3 DNA sequence: TGTGCCAGCAGCATGGGCCGATCCGACTACAATGAGCAGTTCTTC. Amino acid sequence: CASSMGRSDYNEQFF.

The chain joins TRBV28 to TRBJ1-5; D uncertain. V lost 7 bases to trimming and J lost 5 bases, with 9 bases between them. The germline gives CDR1 MDHEN, CDR2 SYDVKM. The CDR3 has 12 amino acids. CDR3 sequence: CASKSSHQPQHF. In DNA, the CDR3 is TGTGCCAGCAAGAGCAGCCATCAGCCCCAGCATTTT.

Note on this clonotype: This may stem from a read error, because a much larger clone lies one nucleotide away. J is TRBJ2-3 and V is TRBV24-1, with a possible D match to TRBD2 (6 bases). With the DNA end fitting TRBJ2-1 better, the J assignment may be wrong. Germline CDR1 is KGHDR and CDR2 is SFDVKD. CDR3 length equals 13 residues. The CDR3 is CATRESIRDEQFF. The DNA of the CDR3 is TGTGCCACTCGGGAGAGTATTCGGGATGAGCAGTTCTTC.

Judged by abundance, this clonotype is medium-sized. The chain recombines TRBV3-1 with TRBJ2-1; 11 bases align to TRBD2. The CDR3 runs 17 residues. J gave up 4 bases and V 4 bases, and 9 bases lay outside the gene matches. CDR1 is LGHDT, CDR2 YNNKEL, per germline (reference sequence). This CDR3 is CASSPRLAGGRYNEQFF. The CDR3 nucleotides are TGTGCCAGCAGCCCGAGGCTAGCGGGAGGCCGTTACAATGAGCAGTTCTTC.

The CDR3 protein is CSARDLKGSGNTIYF. In DNA, the CDR3 is TGCAGTGCTAGGGACCTCAAGGGGTCCGGAAACACCATATATTTT. This chain connects TRBV20-1 to TRBJ1-3; D is possibly TRBD1 (5 bases). Trimming left V 3 bases short and J 4 bases short, with 16 bases between. Germline CDR1 DFQATT, CDR2 SNEGSKA (reference sequence). This CDR3 contains 15 residues.

By share of the sample, this clonotype is medium-sized. The chain joins TRBV9 to TRBJ1-6; no definite D call. Deletions cut 2 bases from V and 5 bases from J, with 8 bases between. The CDR3 is 14 amino acids. Germline values: CDR1 SGDLS, CDR2 YYNGEE. Here the CDR3 reads CASSVNGNNSPLHF. DNA of the CDR3: TGTGCCAGCAGCGTGAACGGGAATAATTCACCCCTCCACTTT.

By share of the sample, this clonotype is medium-sized. J is TRBJ2-5 and V is TRBV10-1; no clear D gene. In germline, CDR1 is WNHNN, CDR2 SYGVQD (reference sequence). V lost 0 bases, J lost 5 bases, and 13 bases lay in between. The CDR3 totals 15 residues. DNA of the CDR3: TGCGCCAGCAGTGAGTCGATGGGTAGGGCGGAGACCCAGTACTTC. It codes for CASSESMGRAETQYF.

In this sample, this clonotype is medium-sized. The rearrangement uses TRBV2 and TRBJ2-2; 9 nucleotides line up with TRBD1. CDR1 and CDR2 from the germline V gene are SNHLY and FYNNEI. V lost 6 bases and J lost 5; bases outside the gene matches: 13. This CDR3 comprises 17 residues. The CDR3 bases are TGTGCCAGCAGCAGAGTCAAGAGACAGGGGGTAACCGGGGAGCTGTTTTTT. Protein product: CASSRVKRQGVTGELFF.

Relative to its sample, this clonotype is medium-sized. The CDR3 sequence is CASSAGTLKETQYF. The CDR3, as DNA: TGTGCCAGCAGTGCCGGGACTCTAAAAGAGACCCAGTACTTC. The chain combines TRBV6-1 with TRBJ2-5; possibly TRBD2 for D (6 bases). Germline V CDR1 and CDR2: MNHNS, SASEGT. V lost 4 bases to trimming and J lost 3 bases, with 12 bases between them. The CDR3 has 14 residues.

Comment on this clonotype: The conserved phenylalanine or tryptophan normally closing the CDR3 is absent here, so this likely arose from a read error. It is unclear where the CDR3 begins or ends on the DNA, so no DNA is shown, and the CDR3 is as TCRdb lists it. This chain joins TRBV11-3 and TRBJ2-3; the DNA was not compared with TRBD2, the D call given in the table. The CDR3 is 14 amino acids long, termini counted. Germline loops: CDR1 SGHNT, CDR2 YENEEA. CDR3 loop: CASSNQIYEQYFGP.

The J gene is TRBJ2-7, the V gene TRBV20-1, with 16 bases identical to TRBD2. Trimming at V came to 3 bases and at J to 4 bases, leaving 9 bases not matched to a gene. Germline values: CDR1 DFQATT, CDR2 SNEGSKA (reference sequence). CDR3 size: 17 residues. In nucleotides, the CDR3 is TGCAGTGCTAGCGACGGGACTAGCGGGAGGGCTCAGTACGAGCAGTACTTC. Translating it yields CSASDGTSGRAQYEQYF.

The table lists this clonotype with a count of one. V usage is TRBV4-1 and J usage is TRBJ2-1; the match to TRBD2 covers 11 bases. In germline, CDR1 is MGHRA, CDR2 YSYEKL. The CDR3 runs 17 residues. Trimming at V came to 0 bases and at J to 3 bases, leaving 4 bases not matched to a gene. The CDR3 reads CASSQESGTSGYNEQFF. The CDR3 DNA follows: TGCGCCAGCAGCCAAGAGAGCGGGACTAGCGGCTACAATGAGCAGTTCTTC.

Sample share makes this clonotype medium-sized. This chain links TRBV7-2 with TRBJ2-1; 10 bases fit TRBD2. The length of the CDR3 is 16 residues. CDR1 and CDR2 from the germline V gene are SGHTA and FQGNSA. V gave up 2 bases and J gave up 7 bases; unmatched junction bases: 8. The CDR3 coding sequence is TGTGCCAGCAGCTTACGCCGGGGTAGCGGGAGGAATGAGCAGTTCTTC. Its translation is CASSLRRGSGRNEQFF.

The chain uses TRBV4-3 and TRBJ2-7; 11 bases fit TRBD2. This CDR3 comprises 15 residues. CDR1 and CDR2 from the germline V gene are LGHNA and YSLEER. Trimming removed 2 bases from V and 3 bases from J; junction bases left unmatched: 3. The CDR3 region is CASSQLLAGVYEQYF. In DNA, the CDR3 is TGCGCCAGCAGCCAACTACTAGCGGGAGTCTACGAGCAGTACTTC.

This clonotype is medium-sized (0.01 to 0.1%). The gene calls are TRBV29-1 and TRBJ2-1; D is unresolved. The CDR3 covers 12 residues. The germline V and J ends were trimmed by 7 bases and 2 bases, with 9 bases remaining between them. Per germline, CDR1 SQVTM and CDR2 ANQGSEA. Here the CDR3 reads CSATRTYNEQFF. CDR3 sequence (DNA): TGCAGCGCCACACGGACCTACAATGAGCAGTTCTTC.

By frequency in the sample, this clonotype is medium-sized. This rearrangement joins TRBV12-3 or TRBV12-4 to TRBJ2-2; TRBD2 is a possible D gene (6 bases). V lost 11 bases, J lost 4 bases, and 14 bases lay in between. The CDR3 is 13 residues long. The CDR3 DNA reads TGTGCCGCGGGGATAGCGGCCACCGGGGAGCTGTTTTTT. It encodes CAAGIAATGELFF.

This clonotype was seen a handful of times. This rearrangement joins TRBV28 to TRBJ1-2; 9 positions match TRBD1. Germline CDR1 MDHEN, CDR2 SYDVKM. V dropped 5 bases and J dropped 8; count of bases not matched to a gene: 6. There are 13 residues in the CDR3. The CDR3 loop reads CASSPGQGSGYTF. The CDR3 DNA sequence: TGTGCCAGCAGTCCGGGACAGGGCAGCGGCTACACCTTC.

This chain uses TRBV5-1 with TRBJ1-4; D remains ambiguous. The ends were cut back, 1 base at V and 0 bases at J, with 4 bases in the middle. From germline, CDR1 is SGHRS and CDR2 YFSETQ. The CDR3 is 14 amino acids. The chain's CDR3 is CASSLWSTNEKLFF. The CDR3 bases are TGCGCCAGCAGCTTGTGGTCAACTAATGAAAAACTGTTTTTT.

The chain uses TRBV16 and TRBJ1-2, with unresolved D. With 3 bases removed from V and 4 bases from J, the gap between germline ends came to 9 bases. Germline-derived CDR1 and CDR2 are KGHSY and FQNENV. The CDR3 is 13 residues long. CDR3 coding DNA: TGTGCCAGCAGCCACGAGATGGTCTATGGCTACACCTTC. This encodes CASSHEMVYGYTF.

This clonotype showed up just once. The chain joins TRBV2 to TRBJ1-5; D possibly corresponds to TRBD1 (5 bases). Germline loops: CDR1 SNHLY, CDR2 FYNNEI. V was clipped by 4 bases and J by 6 bases, with 16 bases between them. This CDR3 has 15 amino acids. The CDR3: CASSGGYGGSQPQHF. The CDR3 nucleotides read TGTGCCAGCAGTGGTGGCTATGGGGGAAGTCAGCCCCAGCATTTT.

The chain carries TRBV11-1 and TRBJ2-7; 8 bases match TRBD2. V was pared by 5 bases and J by 4 bases, with 13 bases of the junction left unmatched. Germline-derived CDR1 and CDR2 are SGHAT and FQDESV (reference sequence). The CDR3 sequence is 16 residues long. The CDR3 loop reads CASSRKGWTSSYEQYF. CDR3 coding DNA: TGTGCCAGCAGCCGGAAGGGGTGGACTAGCAGTTACGAGCAGTACTTC. The variable domain in full, with the rest retrieved from reference TRBV11-1 and TRBJ2-7, is EAEVAQSPRYKITEKSQAVAFWCDPISGHATLYWYRQILGQGPELLVQFQDESVVDDSQLPKDRFSAERLKGVDSTLKIQPAELGDSAMYLCASSRKGWTSSYEQYFGPGTRLTVT.

By share, this clonotype counts as medium-sized. The rearrangement links TRBV24-1 to TRBJ1-1; D is possibly TRBD1 (5 bases). CDR3 size: 12 residues. V gave up 4 bases and J gave up 11 bases, with 13 bases separating them. Germline CDR1 is KGHDR and CDR2 is SFDVKD. CDR3 residues: CATSDWGGSAFF. In nucleotides, the CDR3 is TGTGCCACCAGTGACTGGGGGGGTTCTGCTTTCTTT.

This clonotype is classed as large. The chain is built from TRBV4-2 and TRBJ2-7; 7 bases fit TRBD1. Trimming took 1 base from V and 4 from J; bases not matched to a gene: 4. Per the germline V gene, CDR1 is LGHNA and CDR2 is YNFKEQ. The CDR3 runs to 14 residues. The CDR3 sequence: CASSQGTGRYEQYF. CDR3 coding DNA: TGTGCCAGCAGCCAAGGGACAGGACGGTACGAGCAGTACTTC.

This clonotype was recorded only once. The CDR3 DNA is TGTGCCAGCAGAGGAGTAGCGGGAGTGAAGGAGCAGTACGTC. Translation: CASRGVAGVKEQYV. V and J are TRBV6-2 or TRBV6-3 and TRBJ2-7; 9 nucleotides align to TRBD2. The CDR3 is made up of 14 amino acids. Losses at the gene ends were 6 bases for V and 7 bases for J; bases not matched to a gene: 10. Germline-derived CDR1 and CDR2 are MNHEY and SVGEGT.

With regard to this clonotype: This may be a read error: a much more frequent sequence differs by one nucleotide. The rearrangement joins TRBV20-1 to TRBJ2-7; 7 bases are shared with TRBD1. With V trimmed by 7 bases and J by 6 bases, 18 bases remained unmatched. The germline gives CDR1 DFQATT, CDR2 SNEGSKA (reference sequence). The CDR3 has 15 residues. The CDR3 loop reads CSVMFTGTAYPEQYF. The CDR3 nucleotides read TGCAGTGTTATGTTCACCGGGACAGCATACCCCGAGCAGTACTTC.

V is TRBV5-1 and J is TRBJ2-7; no clear D gene. The V and J ends lost 0 bases and 3 bases respectively, with 10 bases between them. Germline CDR1 reads SGHRS; CDR2 reads YFSETQ. The CDR3 totals 14 residues. The CDR3 spells CASSLGRINYEQYF. The CDR3 nucleotides read TGCGCCAGCAGCTTGGGACGGATTAACTACGAGCAGTACTTC.

Relative to its sample, this clonotype is medium-sized. This sequence joins TRBV28 and TRBJ2-5; D unresolved. CDR1 and CDR2 from the germline V gene are MDHEN and SYDVKM. V was cut by 2 bases and J by 5 bases, with 9 bases left in between. CDR3 length equals 13 residues. The CDR3 DNA is TGTGCCAGCAGTTTAGGGCGCCGGGAGACCCAGTACTTC. Amino acid sequence: CASSLGRRETQYF.

The chain uses TRBV20-1 and TRBJ2-7, with D unclear. V gave up 3 bases and J gave up 2 bases, with 11 bases separating them. The CDR3 has 13 residues. Germline V gene data show CDR1 as DFQATT and CDR2 as SNEGSKA (reference sequence). The CDR3 spells CSARTPNPYEQYF. The CDR3 DNA reads TGCAGTGCTAGGACCCCCAATCCCTACGAGCAGTACTTC.

Relative to its sample, this clonotype is medium-sized. The V call is TRBV6-1, the J call TRBJ1-1; D unresolved. Germline V lookup: CDR1 MNHNS, CDR2 SASEGT. Trimming pared 2 bases from V and 4 bases from J, leaving 8 bases between. The CDR3 sequence is 13 residues long. CDR3 loop: CASSEIRATEAFF. In DNA form, the CDR3 reads TGTGCCAGCAGTGAAATTAGGGCCACTGAAGCTTTCTTT.

Only one count was recorded for this clonotype. The chain has TRBV7-9 and TRBJ2-7; possible D gene TRBD2, 6 bases. The CDR3 extends over 14 amino acids. The V end lost 1 base, the J end lost 2 bases, and 9 bases lay between the germline ends. Germline values: CDR1 SEHNR, CDR2 FQNEAQ (reference sequence). The CDR3 loop reads CASSLDAGTYEQYF. CDR3 coding DNA: TGTGCCAGCAGCTTAGACGCGGGAACCTACGAGCAGTACTTC.